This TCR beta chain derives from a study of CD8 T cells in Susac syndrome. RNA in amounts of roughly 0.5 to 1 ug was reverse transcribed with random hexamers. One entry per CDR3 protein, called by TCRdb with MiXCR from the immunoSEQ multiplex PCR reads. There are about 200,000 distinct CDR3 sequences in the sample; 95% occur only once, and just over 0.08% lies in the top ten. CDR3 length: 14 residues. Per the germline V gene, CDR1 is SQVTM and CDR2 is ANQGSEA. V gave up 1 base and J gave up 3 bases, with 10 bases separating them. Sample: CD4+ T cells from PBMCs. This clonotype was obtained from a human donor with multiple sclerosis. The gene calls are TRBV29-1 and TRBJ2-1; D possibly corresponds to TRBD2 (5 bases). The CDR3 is CSVEVYGVYNEQFF. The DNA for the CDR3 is TGCAGCGTTGAAGTCTACGGGGTCTACAATGAGCAGTTCTTC.